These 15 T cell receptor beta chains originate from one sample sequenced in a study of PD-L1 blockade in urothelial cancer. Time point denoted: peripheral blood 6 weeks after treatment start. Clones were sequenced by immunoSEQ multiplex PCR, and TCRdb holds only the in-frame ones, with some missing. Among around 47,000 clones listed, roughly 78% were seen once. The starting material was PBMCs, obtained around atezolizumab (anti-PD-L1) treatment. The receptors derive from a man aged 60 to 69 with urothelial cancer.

In DNA, the CDR3 is TGTGCCAGCCTAACCGGGACAGGGCTCTACGAGCAGTACTTC. It encodes CASLTGTGLYEQYF. This chain connects TRBV6-1 to TRBJ2-7, with TRBD1 matching 9 bases. V lost 8 bases and J lost 3; bases outside the gene matches: 8. The CDR3 length is 14 residues. The germline V gene has CDR1 MNHNS and CDR2 SASEGT.

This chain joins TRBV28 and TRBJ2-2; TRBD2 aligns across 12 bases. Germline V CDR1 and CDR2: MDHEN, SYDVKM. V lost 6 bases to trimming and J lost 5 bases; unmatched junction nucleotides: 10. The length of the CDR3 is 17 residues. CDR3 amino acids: CASSRSSGRAGTGELFF. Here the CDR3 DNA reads TGTGCCAGCAGCCGCTCTAGCGGGAGGGCCGGGACCGGGGAGCTGTTTTTT.

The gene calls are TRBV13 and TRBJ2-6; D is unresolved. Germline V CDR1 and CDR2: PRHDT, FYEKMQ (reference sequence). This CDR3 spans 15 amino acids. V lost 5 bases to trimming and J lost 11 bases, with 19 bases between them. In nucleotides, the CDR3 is TGTGCCAGCAGCCCTTCCGCTGGTCCCACTGACGTCCTGACTTTC. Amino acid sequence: CASSPSAGPTDVLTF.

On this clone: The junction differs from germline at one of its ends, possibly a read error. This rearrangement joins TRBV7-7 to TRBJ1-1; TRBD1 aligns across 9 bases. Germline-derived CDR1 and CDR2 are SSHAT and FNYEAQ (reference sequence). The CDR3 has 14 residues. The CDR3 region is CASSFGQGRAEAFF. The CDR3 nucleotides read TGTGCTAGCAGCTTTGGACAGGGGCGGGCTGAAGCTTTCTTT.

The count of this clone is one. CDR3: CASSEGTGRTDTQYF. The CDR3 bases are TGTGCCAGCAGTGAAGGGACAGGGAGAACAGATACGCAGTATTTT. The chain carries TRBV6-1 and TRBJ2-3; 8 bases fit TRBD1. This CDR3 is 15 amino acids long. Trimming cost V 1 base and J 3 bases; bases outside gene matches: 3. The germline gives CDR1 MNHNS, CDR2 SASEGT.

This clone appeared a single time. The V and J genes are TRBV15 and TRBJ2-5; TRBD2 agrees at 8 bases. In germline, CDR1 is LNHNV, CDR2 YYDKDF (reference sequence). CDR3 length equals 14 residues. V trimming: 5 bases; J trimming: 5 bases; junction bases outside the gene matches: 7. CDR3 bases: TGTGCCACCAGCGGCCGGGGGGGGATGGAGACCCAGTACTTC. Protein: CATSGRGGMETQYF.

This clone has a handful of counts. CDR3 amino acids: CASSWGQGETQYF. CDR3 in DNA: TGTGCCAGCAGCTGGGGACAGGGAGAGACCCAGTACTTC. The V gene is TRBV7-2, the J gene TRBJ2-5; TRBD1 aligns across 9 bases. The germline gives CDR1 SGHTA, CDR2 FQGNSA. The CDR3 length is 13 residues. V was clipped by 4 bases and J by 4 bases; unmatched bases: 1. Supplemented by reference TRBV7-2 and TRBJ2-5, the full variable domain reads GAGVSQSPSNKVTEKGKDVELRCDPISGHTALYWYRQSLGQGLEFLIYFQGNSAPDKSGLPSDRFSAERTGGSVSTLTIQRTQQEDSAVYLCASSWGQGETQYFGPGTRLLVL.

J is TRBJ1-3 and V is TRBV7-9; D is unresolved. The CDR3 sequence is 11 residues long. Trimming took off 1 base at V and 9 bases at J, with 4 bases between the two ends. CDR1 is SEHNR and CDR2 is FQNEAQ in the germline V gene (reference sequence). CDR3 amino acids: CASSLGATIYF. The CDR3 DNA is TGTGCCAGCAGCTTAGGAGCCACCATATATTTT.

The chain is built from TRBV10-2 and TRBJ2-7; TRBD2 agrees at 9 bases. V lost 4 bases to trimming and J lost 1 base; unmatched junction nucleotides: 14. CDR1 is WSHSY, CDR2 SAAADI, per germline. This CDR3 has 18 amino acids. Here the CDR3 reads CASSALPATSGGSYEQYF. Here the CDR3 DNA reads TGCGCCAGCAGTGCCCTCCCGGCGACTAGCGGAGGGTCCTACGAGCAGTACTTC.

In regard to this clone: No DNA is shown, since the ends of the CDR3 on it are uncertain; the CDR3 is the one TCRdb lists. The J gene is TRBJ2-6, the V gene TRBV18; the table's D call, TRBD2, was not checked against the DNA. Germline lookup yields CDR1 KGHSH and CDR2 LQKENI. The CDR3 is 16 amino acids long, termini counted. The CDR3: CASTDFRGSGANVLTF.

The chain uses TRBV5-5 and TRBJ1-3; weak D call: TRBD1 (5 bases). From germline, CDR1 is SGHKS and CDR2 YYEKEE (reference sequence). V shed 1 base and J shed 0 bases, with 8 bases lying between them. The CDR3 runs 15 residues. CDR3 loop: CASSLNRFSGNTIYF. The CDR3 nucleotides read TGTGCCAGCAGCTTGAACAGGTTCTCTGGAAACACCATATATTTT.

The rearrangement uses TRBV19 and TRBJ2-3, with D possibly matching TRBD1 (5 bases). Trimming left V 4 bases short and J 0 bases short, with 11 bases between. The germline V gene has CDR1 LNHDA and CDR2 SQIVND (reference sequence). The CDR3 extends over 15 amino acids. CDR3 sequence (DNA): TGTGCCAGTAGTAGCATAGGGGCTAGCACAGATACGCAGTATTTT. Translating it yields CASSSIGASTDTQYF.

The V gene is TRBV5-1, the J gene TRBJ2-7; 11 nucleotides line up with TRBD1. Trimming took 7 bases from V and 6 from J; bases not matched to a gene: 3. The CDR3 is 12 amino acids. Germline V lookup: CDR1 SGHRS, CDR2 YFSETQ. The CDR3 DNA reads TGCGCCAGCTTTGGGACAGGGGGCGAGCAGTACTTC. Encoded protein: CASFGTGGEQYF.

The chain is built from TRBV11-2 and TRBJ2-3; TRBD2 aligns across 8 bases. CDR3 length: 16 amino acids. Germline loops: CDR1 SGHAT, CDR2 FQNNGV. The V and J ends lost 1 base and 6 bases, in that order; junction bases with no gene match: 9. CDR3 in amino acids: CASSLVFGGVPDTQYF. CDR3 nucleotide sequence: TGTGCCAGCAGCTTAGTATTCGGGGGGGTCCCGGATACGCAGTATTTT.

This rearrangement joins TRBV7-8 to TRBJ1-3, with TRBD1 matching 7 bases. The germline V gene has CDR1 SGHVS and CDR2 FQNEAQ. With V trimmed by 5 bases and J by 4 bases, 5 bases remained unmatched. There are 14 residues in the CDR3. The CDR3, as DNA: TGTGCCAGCAGCGGGACAGAGATCGGAAACACCATATATTTT. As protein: CASSGTEIGNTIYF.